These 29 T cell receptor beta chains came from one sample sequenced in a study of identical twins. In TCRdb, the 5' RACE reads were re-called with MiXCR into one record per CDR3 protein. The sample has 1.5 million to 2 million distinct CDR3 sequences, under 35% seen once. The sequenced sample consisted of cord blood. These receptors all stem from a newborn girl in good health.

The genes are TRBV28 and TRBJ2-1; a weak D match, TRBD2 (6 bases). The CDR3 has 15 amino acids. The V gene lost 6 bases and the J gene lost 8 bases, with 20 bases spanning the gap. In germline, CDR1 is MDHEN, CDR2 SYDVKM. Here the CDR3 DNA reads TGTGCCAGCAGCCCTATGAGCGGAGGGTGGGATGAGCAGTTCTTC. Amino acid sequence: CASSPMSGGWDEQFF.

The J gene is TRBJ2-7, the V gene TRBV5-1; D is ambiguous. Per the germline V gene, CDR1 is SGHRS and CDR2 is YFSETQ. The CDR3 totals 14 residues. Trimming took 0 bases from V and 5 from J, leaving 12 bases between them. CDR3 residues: CASSLVVGQDEQYF. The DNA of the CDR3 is TGCGCCAGCAGCTTGGTTGTGGGCCAGGACGAGCAGTACTTC.

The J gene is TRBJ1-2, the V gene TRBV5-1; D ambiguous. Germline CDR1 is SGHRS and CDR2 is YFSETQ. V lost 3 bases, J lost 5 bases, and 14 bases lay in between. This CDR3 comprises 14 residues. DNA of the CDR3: TGCGCCAGCAGCTCCGACGGCGAACCTTATGGCTACACCTTC. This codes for CASSSDGEPYGYTF.

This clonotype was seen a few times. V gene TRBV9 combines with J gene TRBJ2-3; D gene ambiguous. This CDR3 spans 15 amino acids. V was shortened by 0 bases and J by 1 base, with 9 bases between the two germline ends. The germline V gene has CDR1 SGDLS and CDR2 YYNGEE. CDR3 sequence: CASSVEGIRTDTQYF. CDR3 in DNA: TGTGCCAGCAGCGTAGAAGGGATACGCACAGATACGCAGTATTTT.

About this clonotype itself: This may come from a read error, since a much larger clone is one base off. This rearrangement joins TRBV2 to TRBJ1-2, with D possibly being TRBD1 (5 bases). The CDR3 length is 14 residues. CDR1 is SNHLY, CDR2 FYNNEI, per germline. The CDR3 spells CASRSDTWGYGCTF. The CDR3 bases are TGTGCCAGCAGATCGGACACATGGGGCTATGGCTGCACCTTC. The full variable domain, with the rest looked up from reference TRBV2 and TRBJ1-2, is EPEVTQTPSHQVTQMGQEVILRCVPISNHLYFYWYRQILGQKVEFLVSFYNNEISEKSEIFDDQFSVERPDGSNFTLKIRSTKLEDSAMYFCASRSDTWGYGCTFGSGTRLTVV.

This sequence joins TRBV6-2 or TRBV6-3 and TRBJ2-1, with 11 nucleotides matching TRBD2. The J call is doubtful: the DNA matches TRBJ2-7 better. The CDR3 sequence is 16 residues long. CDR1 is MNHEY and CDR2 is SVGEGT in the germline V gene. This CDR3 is CASTDKGTSGHNEQYF. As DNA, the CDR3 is TGTGCCAGCACCGATAAGGGGACTAGCGGTCACAATGAGCAGTACTTC.

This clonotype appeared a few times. Here the CDR3 DNA reads TGTGCCAGCAGCCACCGGAGCGGCATCTCCTACGAGCAGTACTTC. Protein: CASSHRSGISYEQYF. This rearrangement joins TRBV6-6 to TRBJ2-7, with D perhaps matching TRBD2 (5 bases). The CDR3 extends over 15 amino acids. Trimming shortened V by 6 bases and J by 0 bases, and 15 bases separated the two germline ends. Germline assignment: CDR1 MNHNY and CDR2 SVGAGI (reference sequence).

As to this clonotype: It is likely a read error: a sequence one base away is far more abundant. CDR3 DNA: TGTGCCAGCAGTTTAGCGGGAGGGCCCCACAATGAGCAGTTCTTC. Translation: CASSLAGGPHNEQFF. The chain links TRBV28 to TRBJ2-1, with TRBD2 matching 9 bases. Per the germline V gene, CDR1 is MDHEN and CDR2 is SYDVKM. The CDR3 runs to 15 residues. The junction had 4 bases not matched to a gene; V was cut back by 2 bases and J by 5 bases. Complete variable domain (other parts from reference TRBV28 and TRBJ2-1): DVKVTQSSRYLVKRTGEKVFLECVQDMDHENMFWYRQDPGLGLRLIYFSYDVKMKEKGDIPEGYSVSREKKERFSLILESASTNQTSMYLCASSLAGGPHNEQFFGPGTRLTVL.

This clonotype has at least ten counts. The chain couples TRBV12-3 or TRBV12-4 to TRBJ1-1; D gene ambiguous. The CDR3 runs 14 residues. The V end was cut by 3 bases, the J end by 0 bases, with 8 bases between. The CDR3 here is CASSLVRLNTEAFF. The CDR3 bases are TGTGCCAGCAGTTTGGTCAGGCTGAACACTGAAGCTTTCTTT.

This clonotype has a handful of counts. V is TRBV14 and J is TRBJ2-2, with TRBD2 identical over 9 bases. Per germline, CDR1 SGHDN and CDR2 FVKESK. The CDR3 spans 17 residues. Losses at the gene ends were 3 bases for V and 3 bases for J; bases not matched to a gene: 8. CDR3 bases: TGTGCCAGCAGCCAGTGGGCGGGAGGGCTACACACCGGGGAGCTGTTTTTT. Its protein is CASSQWAGGLHTGELFF.

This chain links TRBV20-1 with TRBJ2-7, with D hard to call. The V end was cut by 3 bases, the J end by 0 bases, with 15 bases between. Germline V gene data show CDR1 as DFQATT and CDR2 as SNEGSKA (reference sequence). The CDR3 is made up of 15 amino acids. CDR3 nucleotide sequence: TGCAGTGCTAGGATCGGTCGGTCGGCCTCCTACGAGCAGTACTTC. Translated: CSARIGRSASYEQYF.

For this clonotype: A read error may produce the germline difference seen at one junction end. The CDR3 DNA reads as TGTGTCAGCAGCTTGGGATGGTCGGGGGGGCCCCCAGATACGCAGTATTTT. Translated, it gives CVSSLGWSGGPPDTQYF. V and J are TRBV5-5 and TRBJ2-3; 8 bases agree with TRBD2. This CDR3 comprises 17 residues. The V gene's germline CDR1 is SGHKS and CDR2 YYEKEE (reference sequence). Variable domain in full (rest from reference TRBV5-5 and TRBJ2-3): DAGVTQSPTHLIKTRGQQVTLRCSPISGHKSVSWYQQVLGQGPQFIFQYYEKEERGRGNFPDRFSARQFPNYSSELNVNALLLGDSALYLCVSSLGWSGGPPDTQYFGPGTRLTVL.

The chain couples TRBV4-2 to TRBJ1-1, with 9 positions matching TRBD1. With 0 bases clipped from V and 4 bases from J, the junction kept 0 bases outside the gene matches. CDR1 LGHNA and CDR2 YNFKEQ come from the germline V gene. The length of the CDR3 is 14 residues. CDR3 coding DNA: TGTGCCAGCAGCCAAGAGGACAGGGGCACTGAAGCTTTCTTT. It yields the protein CASSQEDRGTEAFF.

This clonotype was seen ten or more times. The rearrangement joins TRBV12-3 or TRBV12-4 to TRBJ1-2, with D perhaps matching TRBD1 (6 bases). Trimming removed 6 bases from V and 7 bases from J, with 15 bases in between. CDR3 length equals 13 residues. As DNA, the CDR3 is TGTGCCAGCAGCTCCGGACAGCGCACTGGCTACACCTTC. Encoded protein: CASSSGQRTGYTF.

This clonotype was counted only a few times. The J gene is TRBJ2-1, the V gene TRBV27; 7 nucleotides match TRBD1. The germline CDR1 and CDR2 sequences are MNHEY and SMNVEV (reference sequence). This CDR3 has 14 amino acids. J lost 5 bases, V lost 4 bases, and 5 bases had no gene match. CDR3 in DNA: TGTGCCAGCAGTTCCTGGACAGGCCACAATGAGCAGTTCTTC. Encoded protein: CASSSWTGHNEQFF.

This CDR3 reads CASSPPIRAREKLFF. The CDR3 DNA is TGTGCCAGCTCACCACCGATCAGGGCGAGAGAAAAACTGTTTTTT. The rearrangement links TRBV18 to TRBJ1-4; a weak D match, TRBD1 (5 bases). V was pared by 0 bases and J by 8 bases, with 13 bases between. Germline loops: CDR1 KGHSH, CDR2 LQKENI. The CDR3 is 15 amino acids.

CDR3 sequence: CASTYGDVDSLANYGYTF. DNA of the CDR3: TGTGCCAGCACCTACGGGGATGTAGACAGCCTTGCTAACTATGGCTACACCTTC. This chain joins TRBV6-1 and TRBJ1-2; tentatively, D is TRBD1 (5 bases). Looked up from germline, CDR1 is MNHNS and CDR2 is SASEGT. This CDR3 has 18 residues. V lost 7 bases, J lost 0 bases, and 24 bases lay in between.

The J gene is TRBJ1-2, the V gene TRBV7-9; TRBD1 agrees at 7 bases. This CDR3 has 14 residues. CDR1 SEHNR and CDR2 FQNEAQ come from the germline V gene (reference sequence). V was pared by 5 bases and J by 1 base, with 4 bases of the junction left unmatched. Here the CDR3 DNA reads TGTGCCAGCAGCCGCGGACAGGTTAACTATGGCTACACCTTC. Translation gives CASSRGQVNYGYTF.

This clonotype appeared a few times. The CDR3 DNA follows: TGTGCCAGCAGTTACGGGACTAGCGGGGTGGATACGCAGTATTTT. Protein: CASSYGTSGVDTQYF. The gene calls are TRBV6-6 and TRBJ2-3; 13 bases match TRBD2. The V segment lost 2 bases and the J segment 6 bases; nucleotides outside the gene matches: 2. Per the germline V gene, CDR1 is MNHNY and CDR2 is SVGAGI (reference sequence). This CDR3 contains 15 residues.

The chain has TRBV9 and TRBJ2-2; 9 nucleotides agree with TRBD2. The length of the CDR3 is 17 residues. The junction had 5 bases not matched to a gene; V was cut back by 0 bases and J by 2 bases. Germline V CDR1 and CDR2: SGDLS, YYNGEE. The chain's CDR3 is CASSVGAGGVNTGELFF. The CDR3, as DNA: TGTGCCAGCAGCGTAGGAGCGGGGGGCGTAAACACCGGGGAGCTGTTTTTT.

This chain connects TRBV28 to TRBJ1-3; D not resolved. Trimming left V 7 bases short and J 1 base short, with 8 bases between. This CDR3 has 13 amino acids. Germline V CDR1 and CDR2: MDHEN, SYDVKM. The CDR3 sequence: CASTDESGNTIYF. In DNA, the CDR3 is TGTGCCAGCACAGATGAGTCTGGAAACACCATATATTTT.

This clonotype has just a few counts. CDR3 in amino acids: CASSLFVTGTNQPQHF. For the CDR3, the DNA is TGTGCCAGCAGTTTATTTGTCACAGGGACTAATCAGCCCCAGCATTTT. This chain joins TRBV28 and TRBJ1-5; tentative D call: TRBD1 (6 bases). V was clipped by 1 base and J by 4 bases, with 14 bases between them. The CDR3 has 16 amino acids. CDR1 and CDR2 (germline): MDHEN, SYDVKM.

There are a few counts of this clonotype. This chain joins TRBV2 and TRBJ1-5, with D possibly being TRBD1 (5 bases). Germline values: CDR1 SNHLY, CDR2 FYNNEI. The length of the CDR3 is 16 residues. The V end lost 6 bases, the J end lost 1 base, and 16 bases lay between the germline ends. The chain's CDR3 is CASRKGPGLSNQPQHF. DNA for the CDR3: TGTGCCAGCAGAAAGGGACCGGGGTTAAGCAATCAGCCCCAGCATTTT.

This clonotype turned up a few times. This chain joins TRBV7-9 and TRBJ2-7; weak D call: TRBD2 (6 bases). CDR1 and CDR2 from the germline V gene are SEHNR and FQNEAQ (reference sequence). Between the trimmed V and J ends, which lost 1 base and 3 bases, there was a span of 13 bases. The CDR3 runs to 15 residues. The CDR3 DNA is TGTGCCAGCAGCTTAGTGCAAAGGAGGGTCTACGAGCAGTACTTC. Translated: CASSLVQRRVYEQYF.

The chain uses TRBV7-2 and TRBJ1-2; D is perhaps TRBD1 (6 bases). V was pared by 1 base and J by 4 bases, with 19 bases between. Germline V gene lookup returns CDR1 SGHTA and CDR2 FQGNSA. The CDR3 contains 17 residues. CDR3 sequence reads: CASSLGGGGAYSYGYTF. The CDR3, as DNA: TGTGCCAGCAGCTTAGGGGGGGGCGGCGCGTATTCCTATGGCTACACCTTC.

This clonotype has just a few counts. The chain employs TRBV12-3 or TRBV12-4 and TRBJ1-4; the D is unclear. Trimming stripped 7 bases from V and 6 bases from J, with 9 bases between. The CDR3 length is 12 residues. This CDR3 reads CASIGPHEKLFF. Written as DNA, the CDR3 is TGTGCCAGCATCGGACCTCATGAAAAACTGTTTTTT.

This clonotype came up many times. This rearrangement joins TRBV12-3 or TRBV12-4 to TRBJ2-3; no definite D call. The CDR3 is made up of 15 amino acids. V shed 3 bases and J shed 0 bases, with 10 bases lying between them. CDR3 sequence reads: CASSFQEYSTDTQYF. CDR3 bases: TGTGCCAGCAGTTTTCAGGAGTATAGCACAGATACGCAGTATTTT.

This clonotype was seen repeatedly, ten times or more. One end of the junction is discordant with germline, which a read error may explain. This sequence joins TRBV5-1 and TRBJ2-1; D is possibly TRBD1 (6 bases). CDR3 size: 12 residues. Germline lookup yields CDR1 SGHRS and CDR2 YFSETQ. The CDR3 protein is CASSLGHNEQFF. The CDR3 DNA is TGTGCCAGCAGTTTGGGACATAATGAGCAGTTCTTC.

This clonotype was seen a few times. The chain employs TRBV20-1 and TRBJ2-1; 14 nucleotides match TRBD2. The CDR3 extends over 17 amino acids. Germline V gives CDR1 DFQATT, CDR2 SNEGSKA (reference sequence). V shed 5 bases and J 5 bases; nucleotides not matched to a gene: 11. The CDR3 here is CSARRGLAGAIDNEQFF. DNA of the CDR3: TGCAGTGCTCGGAGGGGACTAGCGGGAGCAATCGACAATGAGCAGTTCTTC.